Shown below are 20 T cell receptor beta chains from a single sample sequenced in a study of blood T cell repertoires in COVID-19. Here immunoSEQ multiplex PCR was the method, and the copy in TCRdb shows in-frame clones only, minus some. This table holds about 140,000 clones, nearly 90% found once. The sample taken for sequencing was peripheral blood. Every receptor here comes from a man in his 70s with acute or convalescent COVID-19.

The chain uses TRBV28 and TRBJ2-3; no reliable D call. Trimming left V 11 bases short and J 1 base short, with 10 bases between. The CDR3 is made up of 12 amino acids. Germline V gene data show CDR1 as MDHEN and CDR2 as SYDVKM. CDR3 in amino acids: CAGQSGTDTQYF. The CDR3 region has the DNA TGTGCCGGGCAATCGGGCACAGATACGCAGTATTTT.

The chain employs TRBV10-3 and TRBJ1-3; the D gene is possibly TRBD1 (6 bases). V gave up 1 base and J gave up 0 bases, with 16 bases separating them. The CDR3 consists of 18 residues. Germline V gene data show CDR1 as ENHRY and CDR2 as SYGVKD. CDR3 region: CAISEYGQGRSSGNTIYF. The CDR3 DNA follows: TGTGCCATCAGTGAGTACGGGCAGGGGAGATCCTCTGGAAACACCATATATTTT.

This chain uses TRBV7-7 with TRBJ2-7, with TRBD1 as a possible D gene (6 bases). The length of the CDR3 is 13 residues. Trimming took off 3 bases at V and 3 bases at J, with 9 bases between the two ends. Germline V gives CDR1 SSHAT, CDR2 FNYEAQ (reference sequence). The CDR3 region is CASSFGQHYEQYF. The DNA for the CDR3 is TGTGCCAGCAGCTTCGGACAGCACTACGAGCAGTACTTC.

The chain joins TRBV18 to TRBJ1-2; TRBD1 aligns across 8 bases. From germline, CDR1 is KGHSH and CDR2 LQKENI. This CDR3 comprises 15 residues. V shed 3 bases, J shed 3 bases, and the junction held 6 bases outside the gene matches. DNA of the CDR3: TGTGCCAGCTCACCTGGGACAGGTATCGACTATGGCTACACCTTC. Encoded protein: CASSPGTGIDYGYTF. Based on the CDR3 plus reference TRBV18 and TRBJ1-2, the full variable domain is NAGVMQNPRHLVRRRGQEARLRCSPMKGHSHVYWYRQLPEEGLKFMVYLQKENIIDESGMPKERFSAEFPKEGPSILRIQQVVRGDSAAYFCASSPGTGIDYGYTFGSGTRLTVV.

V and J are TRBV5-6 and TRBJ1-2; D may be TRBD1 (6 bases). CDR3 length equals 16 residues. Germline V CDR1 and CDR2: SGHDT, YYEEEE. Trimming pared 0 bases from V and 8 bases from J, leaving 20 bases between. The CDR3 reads CASSLVDRAGAKGYTF. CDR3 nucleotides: TGTGCCAGCAGCTTGGTAGATCGGGCAGGGGCGAAAGGCTACACCTTC.

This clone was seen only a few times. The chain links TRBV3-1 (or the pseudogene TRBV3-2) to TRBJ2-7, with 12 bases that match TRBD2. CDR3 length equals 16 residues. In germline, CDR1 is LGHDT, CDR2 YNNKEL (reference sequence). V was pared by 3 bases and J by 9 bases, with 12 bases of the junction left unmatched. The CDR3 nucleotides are TGTGCCAGCAGCCAGGCTCTAGCGGGAGGGCGGGGGGGGCAGTACTTC. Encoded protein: CASSQALAGGRGGQYF.

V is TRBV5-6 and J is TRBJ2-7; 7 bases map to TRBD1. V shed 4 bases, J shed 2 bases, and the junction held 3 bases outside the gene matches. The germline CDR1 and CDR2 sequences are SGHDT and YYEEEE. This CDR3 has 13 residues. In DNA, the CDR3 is TGTGCCAGCAGCCGGGACAGCACCTACGAGCAGTACTTC. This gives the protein CASSRDSTYEQYF. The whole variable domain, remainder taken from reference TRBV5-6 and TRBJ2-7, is DAGVTQSPTHLIKTRGQQVTLRCSPKSGHDTVSWYQQALGQGPQFIFQYYEEEERQRGNFPDRFSGHQFPNYSSELNVNALLLGDSALYLCASSRDSTYEQYFGPGTRLTVT.

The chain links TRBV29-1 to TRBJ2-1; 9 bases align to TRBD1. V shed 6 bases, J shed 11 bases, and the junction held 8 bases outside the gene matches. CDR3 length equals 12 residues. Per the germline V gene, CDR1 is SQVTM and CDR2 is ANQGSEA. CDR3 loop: CSVRTGERKQFF. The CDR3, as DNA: TGCAGCGTAAGGACAGGGGAGCGGAAGCAGTTCTTC.

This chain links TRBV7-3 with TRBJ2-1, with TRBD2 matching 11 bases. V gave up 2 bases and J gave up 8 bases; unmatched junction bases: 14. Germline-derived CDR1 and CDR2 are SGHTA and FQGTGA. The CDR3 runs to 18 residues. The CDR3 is CASSLLNPSSGRADEQFF. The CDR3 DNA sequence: TGTGCCAGCAGCTTACTTAACCCCAGTAGCGGGAGGGCAGATGAGCAGTTCTTC.

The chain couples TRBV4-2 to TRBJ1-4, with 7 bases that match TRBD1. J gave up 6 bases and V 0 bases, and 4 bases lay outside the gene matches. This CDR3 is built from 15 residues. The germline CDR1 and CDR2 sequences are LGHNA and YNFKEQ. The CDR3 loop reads CASSQDVRGDEKLFF. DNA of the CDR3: TGTGCCAGCAGCCAAGATGTCAGGGGGGATGAAAAACTGTTTTTT.

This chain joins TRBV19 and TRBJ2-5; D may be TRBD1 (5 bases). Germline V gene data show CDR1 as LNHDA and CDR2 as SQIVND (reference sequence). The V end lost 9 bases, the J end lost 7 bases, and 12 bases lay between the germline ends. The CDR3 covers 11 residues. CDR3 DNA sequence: TGTGCCAGCGGACAATGGGGGACCCAGTACTTC. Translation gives CASGQWGTQYF.

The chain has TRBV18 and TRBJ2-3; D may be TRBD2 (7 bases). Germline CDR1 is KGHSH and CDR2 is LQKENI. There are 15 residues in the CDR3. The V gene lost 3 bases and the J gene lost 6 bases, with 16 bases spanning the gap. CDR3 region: CASSPGRGGGDTQYF. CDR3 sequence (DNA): TGTGCCAGCTCACCGGGACGAGGGGGAGGGGATACGCAGTATTTT.

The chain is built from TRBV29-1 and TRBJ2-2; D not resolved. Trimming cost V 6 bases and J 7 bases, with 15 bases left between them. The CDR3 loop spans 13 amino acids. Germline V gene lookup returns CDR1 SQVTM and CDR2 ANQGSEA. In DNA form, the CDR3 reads TGCAGCGTCTCCCGGGTTGGAGTCGGGGAGCTGTTTTTT. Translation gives CSVSRVGVGELFF.

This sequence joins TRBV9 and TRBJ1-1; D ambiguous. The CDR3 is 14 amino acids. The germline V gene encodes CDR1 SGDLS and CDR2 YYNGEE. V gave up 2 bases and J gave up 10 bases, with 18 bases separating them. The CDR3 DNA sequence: TGTGCCAGCAGCGTTAAGGGCAGCCGCGGGCGAGCTTTCTTT. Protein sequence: CASSVKGSRGRAFF.

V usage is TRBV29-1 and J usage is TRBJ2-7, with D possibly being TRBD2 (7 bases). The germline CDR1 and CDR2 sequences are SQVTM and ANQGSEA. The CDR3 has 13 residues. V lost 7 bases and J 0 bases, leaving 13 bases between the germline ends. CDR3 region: CSGGGASSYEQYF. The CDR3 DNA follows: TGCAGCGGTGGGGGGGCGAGCTCCTACGAGCAGTACTTC.

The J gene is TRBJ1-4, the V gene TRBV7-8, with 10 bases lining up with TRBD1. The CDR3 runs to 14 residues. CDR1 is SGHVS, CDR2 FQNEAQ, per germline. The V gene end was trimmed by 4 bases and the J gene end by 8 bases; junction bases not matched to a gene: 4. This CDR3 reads CASSSGQGREKLFF. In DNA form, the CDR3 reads TGTGCCAGCAGCTCGGGACAGGGGAGGGAAAAACTGTTTTTT.

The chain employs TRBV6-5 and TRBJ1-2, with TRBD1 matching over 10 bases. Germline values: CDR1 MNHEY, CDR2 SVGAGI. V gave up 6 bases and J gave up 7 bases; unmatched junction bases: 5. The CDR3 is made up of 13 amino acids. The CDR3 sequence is CASRRQGAGGYTF. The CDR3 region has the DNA TGTGCCAGCAGACGACAGGGGGCTGGTGGCTACACCTTC.

As DNA, the CDR3 is TGTGCCAGCAGCTCGGACAGCTATACCGGGGAGCTGTTTTTT. Translating it yields CASSSDSYTGELFF. The chain carries TRBV7-2 and TRBJ2-2; TRBD1 might be the D (6 bases). Germline V lookup: CDR1 SGHTA, CDR2 FQGNSA. Trimming pared 4 bases from V and 5 bases from J, leaving 11 bases between. The length of the CDR3 is 14 residues.

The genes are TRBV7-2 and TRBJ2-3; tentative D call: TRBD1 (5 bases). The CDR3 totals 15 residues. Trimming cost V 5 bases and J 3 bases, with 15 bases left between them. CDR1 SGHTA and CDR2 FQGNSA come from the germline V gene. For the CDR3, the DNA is TGTGCCAGCAGCCATAGGGCAGGGAAGACAGATACGCAGTATTTT. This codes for CASSHRAGKTDTQYF.

CDR3 residues: CAISESGQAVTEAFF. Here the CDR3 DNA reads TGTGCCATCAGTGAGTCCGGACAGGCTGTTACTGAAGCTTTCTTT. The chain uses TRBV10-3 and TRBJ1-1; 7 bases are a match to TRBD1. With V trimmed by 0 bases and J by 5 bases, 6 bases remained unmatched. CDR3 size: 15 residues. Germline values: CDR1 ENHRY, CDR2 SYGVKD.